The rows below give T cell receptor beta chains drawn from one sample of a study of PD-L1 blockade in urothelial cancer. Profiling relied on immunoSEQ multiplex PCR, and the TCRdb table lists in-frame clones only, not all of them. The sample shows roughly 120,000 clones, more than 85% of them seen only once. Specimen: PBMCs, collected around atezolizumab (anti-PD-L1) treatment. These receptors all come from a man aged 55 to 70 with urothelial cancer. The CDR3 runs from the conserved cysteine through the conserved F or W. The D gene is left open where the match is weak. Part of the rows lack a size; the others show once, few, many or a class for expanded clones.

abundance	d_gene	v_gene	j_gene	CDR3aa	CDR3nt
.	TRBD1	TRBV29-1	TRBJ2-7	CSVTRTGTGNEQYF	TGCAGCGTTACCCGGACCGGGACAGGGAACGAGCAGTACTTC
.	.	TRBV6-1	TRBJ2-2	CASMAQLAVPGELFF	TGTGCCAGCATGGCCCAGTTGGCAGTCCCCGGGGAGCTGTTTTTT
.	.	TRBV5-4	TRBJ2-3	CASNNQSTDTQYF	TGTGCCAGCAACAACCAAAGCACAGATACGCAGTATTTT
.	.	TRBV27	TRBJ2-7	CASSLTKSLEQYF	TGTGCCAGCAGTCTAACTAAATCCCTCGAGCAGTACTTC
few	TRBD1	TRBV13	TRBJ2-7	CASSSWDRGTYEQYF	TGTGCCAGCAGCTCGTGGGACAGGGGAACCTACGAGCAGTACTTC
.	.	TRBV6-6	TRBJ2-4	CASSYEYRDIQYF	TGTGCCAGCAGTTACGAATACAGGGACATTCAGTACTTC
.	TRBD2	TRBV9	TRBJ2-7	CASSVSLAGGDEQYF	TGTGCCAGCAGCGTTTCCTTAGCGGGAGGTGACGAGCAGTACTTC
few	.	TRBV10-2	TRBJ1-1	CASSETGRTEAFF	TGCGCCAGCAGTGAGACAGGTAGAACTGAAGCTTTCTTT
.	.	TRBV30	TRBJ1-1	CAWSVMTDTEAFF	TGTGCCTGGAGTGTAATGACAGACACTGAAGCTTTCTTT
few	TRBD1	TRBV28	TRBJ1-6	CASRQGASYNSPLHF	TGTGCCAGCCGACAGGGGGCCTCGTATAATTCACCCCTCCACTTT
.	.	TRBV7-9	TRBJ2-5	CASSANAGGGPETQYF	TGTGCCAGCAGCGCCAACGCCGGCGGGGGCCCAGAGACCCAGTACTTC
.	TRBD1	TRBV4-2	TRBJ1-2	CASGNMGTGNNGYTF	TGTGCCAGCGGTAATATGGGGACAGGGAACAATGGCTACACCTTC
.	.	TRBV10-1	TRBJ1-5	CASSPAGENQPQHF	TGCGCCAGCAGTCCGGCAGGGGAAAATCAGCCCCAGCATTTT
once	.	TRBV15	TRBJ2-5	CATSRDTGWEETQYF	TGTGCCACCAGCAGAGATACGGGGTGGGAGGAGACCCAGTACTTC
few	.	TRBV10-2	TRBJ1-5	CAISGDSNQPQHF	TGCGCCATTTCAGGGGATAGCAATCAGCCCCAGCATTTT
.	.	TRBV28	TRBJ2-1	CASVGGVQRLNEQFF	TGTGCCAGCGTGGGAGGAGTGCAGCGGCTCAATGAGCAGTTCTTC
.	.	TRBV30	TRBJ1-5	CAFSPGAAGDQPQHF	TGTGCTTTCTCCCCCGGGGCGGCGGGAGATCAGCCCCAGCATTTT
.	TRBD2	TRBV27	TRBJ2-1	CASSSTSGGIHNEQFF	TGTGCCAGCAGTTCGACTAGCGGGGGGATCCACAATGAGCAGTTCTTC
.	TRBD2	TRBV29-1	TRBJ2-7	CSVGELAGTYEQYF	TGCAGCGTGGGGGAACTAGCGGGAACCTACGAGCAGTACTTC
.	.	TRBV6-1	TRBJ1-3	CASSDLRGLAGNTIYF	TGTGCCAGCAGTGACCTCAGAGGATTAGCCGGAAACACCATATATTTT
.	.	TRBV30	TRBJ1-2	CAWSVFDYGYTF	TGTGCCTGGAGTGTTTTCGACTATGGCTACACCTTC
.	.	TRBV2	TRBJ1-3	CASSPGSGNTIYF	TGTGCCAGCAGTCCAGGCTCTGGAAACACCATATATTTT
once	TRBD1	TRBV7-2	TRBJ2-1	CASSSGTGNYNEQFF	TGTGCCAGCAGCTCGGGGACAGGGAACTACAATGAGCAGTTCTTC
.	.	TRBV28	TRBJ2-7	CASSPRDYEQYF	TGTGCCAGCAGCCCCAGGGATTACGAGCAGTACTTC
.	.	TRBV28	TRBJ2-2	CASIETQGFGELFF	TGTGCCAGCATCGAAACCCAGGGGTTCGGGGAGCTGTTTTTT
.	TRBD2	TRBV5-1	TRBJ2-5	CASSLGLAGGAETQYF	TGCGCCAGCAGCTTGGGACTAGCGGGGGGGGCAGAGACCCAGTACTTC
.	TRBD1	TRBV4-2	TRBJ1-5	CASSRGTGEEQPQHF	TGTGCCAGCAGCCGAGGGACAGGGGAAGAACAGCCCCAGCATTTT
.	TRBD2	TRBV30	TRBJ2-2	CAWSALAGEAGELFF	TGTGCCTGGAGTGCCCTAGCGGGAGAGGCGGGGGAGCTGTTTTTT
.	TRBD2	TRBV19	TRBJ2-7	CASSMIGLAGVYEQYF	TGTGCCAGTAGTATGATAGGACTAGCGGGAGTCTACGAGCAGTACTTC
few	TRBD2	TRBV7-2	TRBJ2-1	CASSVTSGTYNEQFF	TGTGCCAGCAGCGTGACTAGCGGGACCTACAATGAGCAGTTCTTC
once	TRBD2	TRBV2	TRBJ2-2	CASSEALLAGVTGELFF	TGTGCCAGCAGTGAAGCGCTTCTAGCGGGAGTTACCGGGGAGCTGTTTTTT
.	TRBD1	TRBV11-1	TRBJ1-1	CASSSDRVANTEAFF	TGTGCCAGCAGCTCGGACAGGGTGGCGAACACTGAAGCTTTCTTT
.	.	TRBV5-1	TRBJ1-1	CASSQRASGMDTEAFF	TGCGCCAGCAGCCAGAGGGCCTCGGGGATGGACACTGAAGCTTTCTTT
.	.	TRBV2	TRBJ2-2	CASSEQASGDTGELFF	TGTGCCAGCAGTGAACAGGCCTCGGGAGACACCGGGGAGCTGTTTTTT
.	.	TRBV10-3	TRBJ1-2	CAISEGQNYGYTF	TGTGCCATCAGTGAAGGACAGAACTATGGCTACACCTTC
.	.	TRBV9	TRBJ2-6	CASSSQGSGANVLTF	TGTGCCAGCAGCTCTCAGGGGTCTGGGGCCAACGTCCTGACTTTC
.	TRBD2	TRBV29-1	TRBJ2-3	CSVRREADTQYF	TGCAGCGTCCGGCGGGAGGCAGATACGCAGTATTTT
.	.	TRBV5-1	TRBJ2-2	CALAGFFGELFF	TGCGCCCTGGCCGGGTTTTTCGGGGAGCTGTTTTTT
.	.	TRBV5-5	TRBJ1-1	CASSLAGGEAFF	TGTGCCAGCAGCTTGGCAGGAGGGGAAGCTTTCTTT
.	TRBD1	TRBV7-6	TRBJ1-5	CASSAQGAGQPQHF	TGTGCCAGCAGCGCACAGGGGGCAGGGCAGCCCCAGCATTTT
.	TRBD1	TRBV6-5	TRBJ1-4	CASSWTGSGEKLFF	TGTGCCAGCAGTTGGACAGGGTCTGGCGAAAAACTGTTTTTT
.	TRBD2	TRBV28	TRBJ2-7	CASRTGTSGYEQYF	TGTGCCAGCAGGACCGGGACTAGCGGTTACGAGCAGTACTTC
.	TRBD1	TRBV10-3	TRBJ2-7	CAISESRFGSGQGAYEQYF	TGTGCCATCAGTGAGAGTCGGTTCGGGTCGGGACAGGGGGCCTACGAGCAGTACTTC
.	TRBD2	TRBV6-5	TRBJ2-5	CASSYGLAGVETQYF	TGTGCCAGCAGTTACGGGCTAGCGGGGGTGGAGACCCAGTACTTC
.	TRBD1	TRBV7-6	TRBJ2-1	CASSLTTGVTYNEQFF	TGTGCCAGCAGCCTGACCACAGGGGTAACCTACAATGAGCAGTTCTTC
once	.	TRBV7-2	TRBJ2-7	CASSRGAKREQYF	TGTGCCAGCTCCCGGGGGGCGAAGAGGGAGCAGTACTTC
once	TRBD2	TRBV15	TRBJ2-5	CATSRGRAGGRAGETQYF	TGTGCCACCAGCAGAGGACGAGCGGGCGGGAGGGCCGGGGAGACCCAGTACTTC
.	TRBD1	TRBV9	TRBJ1-1	CASSTSGQTNTEAFF	TGTGCCAGCAGCACGTCGGGACAGACCAACACTGAAGCTTTCTTT
.	TRBD1	TRBV19	TRBJ1-2	CATQTGGYGYTF	TGTGCCACCCAGACAGGGGGCTATGGCTACACCTTC
few	.	TRBV5-4	TRBJ1-1	CASSMGLGQNTEAFF	TGTGCCAGCAGCATGGGCCTGGGACAGAACACTGAAGCTTTCTTT
.	TRBD1	TRBV14	TRBJ2-7	CATGTGANNEQYF	TGTGCCACTGGGACAGGGGCGAACAACGAGCAGTACTTC
.	TRBD1	TRBV6-1	TRBJ2-7	CASSVWDRGYEQYF	TGTGCCAGCAGTGTCTGGGACAGGGGTTACGAGCAGTACTTC
.	.	TRBV19	TRBJ2-7	CATESGISYEQYF	TGTGCCACCGAAAGCGGAATCTCCTACGAGCAGTACTTC